This TCR beta chain was recovered during a study of T cells in Graves' hyperthyroidism and ophthalmopathy. Study-level results: Most thyroid clonotypes expanded above 0.001 were also detected in blood.

Amplification of TCR beta CDR3 regions used RNA as the template. An initial round of RT-PCR targeting the TCR CDR3 relied on the HTBI primer set. One entry per CDR3 protein, called by TCRdb with MiXCR from the multiplex PCR reads. The sample has about 410,000 distinct CDR3 sequences, over 12% seen once. The CDR3 contains 15 residues. Per germline, CDR1 PRHDT and CDR2 FYEKMQ (reference sequence). V shed 5 bases and J shed 2 bases, with 16 bases lying between them. This clonotype was observed at least ten times. The antigen is not known. V usage is TRBV13 and J usage is TRBJ2-7; either TRBD1 or TRBD2 may supply D (6 bases each). The material sequenced was blood. This TCR came from a man younger than 35 with Graves' ophthalmopathy. CDR3 in amino acids: CASSTSRGPTYEQYF. The CDR3 coding sequence is TGTGCCAGCAGCACTAGCAGGGGCCCAACCTACGAGCAGTACTTC.